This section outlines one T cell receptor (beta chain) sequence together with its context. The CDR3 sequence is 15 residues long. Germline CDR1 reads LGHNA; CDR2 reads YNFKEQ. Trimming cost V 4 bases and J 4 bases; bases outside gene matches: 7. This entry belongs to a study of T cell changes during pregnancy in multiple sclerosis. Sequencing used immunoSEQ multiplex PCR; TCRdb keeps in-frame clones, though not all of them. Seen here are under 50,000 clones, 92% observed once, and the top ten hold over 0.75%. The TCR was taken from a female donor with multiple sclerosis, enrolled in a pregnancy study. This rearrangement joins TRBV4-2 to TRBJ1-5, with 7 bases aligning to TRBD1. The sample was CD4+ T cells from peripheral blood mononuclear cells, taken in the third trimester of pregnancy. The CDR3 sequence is CASSPDGTVNQPQHF. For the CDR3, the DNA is TGTGCCAGCAGCCCAGACGGGACAGTTAATCAGCCCCAGCATTTT.